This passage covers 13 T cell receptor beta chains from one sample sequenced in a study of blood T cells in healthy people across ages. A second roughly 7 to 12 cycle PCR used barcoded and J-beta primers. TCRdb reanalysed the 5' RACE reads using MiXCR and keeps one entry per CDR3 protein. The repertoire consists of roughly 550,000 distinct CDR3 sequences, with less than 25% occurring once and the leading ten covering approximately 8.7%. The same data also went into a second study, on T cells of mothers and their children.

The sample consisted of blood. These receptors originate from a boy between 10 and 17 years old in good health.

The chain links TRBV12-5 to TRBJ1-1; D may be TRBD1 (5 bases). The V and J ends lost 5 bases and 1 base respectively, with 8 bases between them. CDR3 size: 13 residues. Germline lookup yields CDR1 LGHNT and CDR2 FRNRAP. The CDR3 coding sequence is TGTGCTAGTGGTACGACAGAGAACACTGAAGCTTTCTTT. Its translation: CASGTTENTEAFF.

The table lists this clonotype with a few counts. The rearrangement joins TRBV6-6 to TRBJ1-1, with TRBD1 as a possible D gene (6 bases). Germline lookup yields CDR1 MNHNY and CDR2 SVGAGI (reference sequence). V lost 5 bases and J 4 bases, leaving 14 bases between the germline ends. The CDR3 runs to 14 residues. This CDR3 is CASSLGQGITEAFF. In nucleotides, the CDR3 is TGTGCCAGCAGTCTGGGGCAGGGGATCACTGAAGCTTTCTTT.

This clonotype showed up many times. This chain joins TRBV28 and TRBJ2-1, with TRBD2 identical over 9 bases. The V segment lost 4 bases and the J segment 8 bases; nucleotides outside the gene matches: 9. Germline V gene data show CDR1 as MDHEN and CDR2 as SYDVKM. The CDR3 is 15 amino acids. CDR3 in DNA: TGTGCCAGCAGTTCCCCCGGGACTAGCACCCATGAGCAGTTCTTC. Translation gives CASSSPGTSTHEQFF.

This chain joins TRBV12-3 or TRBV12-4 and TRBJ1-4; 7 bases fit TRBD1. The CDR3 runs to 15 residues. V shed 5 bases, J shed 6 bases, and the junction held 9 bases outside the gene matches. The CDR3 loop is CASSLQQGSDEKLFF. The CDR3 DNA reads TGTGCCAGCAGTCTGCAACAGGGGTCGGATGAAAAACTGTTTTTT.

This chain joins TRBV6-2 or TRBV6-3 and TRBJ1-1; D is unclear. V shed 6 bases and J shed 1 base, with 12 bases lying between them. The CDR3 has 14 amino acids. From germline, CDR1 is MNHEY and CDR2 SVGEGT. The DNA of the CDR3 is TGTGCCAGCAGAATACAGCGACAGAACACTGAAGCTTTCTTT. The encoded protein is CASRIQRQNTEAFF.

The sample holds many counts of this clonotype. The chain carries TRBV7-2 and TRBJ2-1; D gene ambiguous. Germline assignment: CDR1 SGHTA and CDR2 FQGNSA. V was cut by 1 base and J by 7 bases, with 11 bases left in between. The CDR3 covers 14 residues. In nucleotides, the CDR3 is TGTGCCAGCAGCTTAGGCCAGAGATTAAATGAGCAGTTCTTC. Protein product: CASSLGQRLNEQFF. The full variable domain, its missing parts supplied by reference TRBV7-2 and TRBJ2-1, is GAGVSQSPSNKVTEKGKDVELRCDPISGHTALYWYRQSLGQGLEFLIYFQGNSAPDKSGLPSDRFSAERTGGSVSTLTIQRTQQEDSAVYLCASSLGQRLNEQFFGPGTRLTVL.

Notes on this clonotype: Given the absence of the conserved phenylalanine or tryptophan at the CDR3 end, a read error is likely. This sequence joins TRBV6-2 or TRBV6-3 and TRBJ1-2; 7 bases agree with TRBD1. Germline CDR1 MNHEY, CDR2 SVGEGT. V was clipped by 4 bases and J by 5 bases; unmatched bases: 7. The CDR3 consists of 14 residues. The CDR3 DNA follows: TGTGCCAGCAGTTCCGCAGGGACAGCTTATGGCTACACCATC. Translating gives CASSSAGTAYGYTI.

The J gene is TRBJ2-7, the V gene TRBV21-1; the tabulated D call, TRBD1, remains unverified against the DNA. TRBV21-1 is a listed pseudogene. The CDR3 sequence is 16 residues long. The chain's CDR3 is CASSPGWGQGPYEQYF. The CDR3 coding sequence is TGTGCCAGCAGCCCCGGTTGGGGACAGGGACCCTACGAGCAGTACTTC.

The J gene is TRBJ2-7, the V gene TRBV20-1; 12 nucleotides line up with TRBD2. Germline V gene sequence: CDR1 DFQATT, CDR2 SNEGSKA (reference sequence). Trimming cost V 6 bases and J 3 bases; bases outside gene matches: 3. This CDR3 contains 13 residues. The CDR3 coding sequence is TGCAGTGCAAGGACTAGCGGGAACTACGAGCAGTACTTC. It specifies CSARTSGNYEQYF.

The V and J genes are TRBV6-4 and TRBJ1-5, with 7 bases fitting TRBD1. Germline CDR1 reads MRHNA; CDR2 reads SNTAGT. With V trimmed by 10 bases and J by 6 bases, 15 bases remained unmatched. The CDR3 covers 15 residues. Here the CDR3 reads CAIPASGGGCQPQHF. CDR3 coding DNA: TGTGCCATCCCTGCTTCAGGGGGAGGGTGTCAGCCCCAGCATTTT.

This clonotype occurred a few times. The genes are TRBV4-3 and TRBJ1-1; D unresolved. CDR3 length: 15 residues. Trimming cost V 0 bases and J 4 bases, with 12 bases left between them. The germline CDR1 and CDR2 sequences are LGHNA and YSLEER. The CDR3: CASSQDRTRGTEAFF. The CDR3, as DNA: TGCGCCAGCAGCCAAGACCGAACCCGCGGCACTGAAGCTTTCTTT.

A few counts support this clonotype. CDR3 in DNA: TGTGCCAGCAGTTTTAATTCTCTTCTAGCGGGGCGACAAGAGACCCAGTACTTC. This codes for CASSFNSLLAGRQETQYF. J is TRBJ2-5 and V is TRBV28; 9 nucleotides align to TRBD2. The trim removed 3 bases at V and 2 bases at J, leaving 13 bases unmatched. This CDR3 has 18 residues. Germline V gene lookup returns CDR1 MDHEN and CDR2 SYDVKM.

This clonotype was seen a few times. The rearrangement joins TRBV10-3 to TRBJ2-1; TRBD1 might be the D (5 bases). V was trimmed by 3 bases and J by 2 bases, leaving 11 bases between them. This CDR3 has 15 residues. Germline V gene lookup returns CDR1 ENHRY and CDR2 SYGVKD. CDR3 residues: CAISEQVFAYNEQFF. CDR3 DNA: TGTGCCATCAGTGAACAGGTATTCGCCTACAATGAGCAGTTCTTC.